One sample yielded the 15 T cell receptor beta chains listed below, sequenced in a study of OX40 agonist ivuxolimab in advanced cancers. Library preparation employed the immunoSEQ multiplex PCR assay. TCRdb's version of the immuneACCESS table is confined to in-frame rearrangements and falls short of the full clone set. An unresolved V gene accounts for under half of the shortfall where checked; the remainder is of unknown origin. Recorded for this sample are tens of thousands of clones; over 75% of them occurred a single time. Clones ranked in the top ten supply under 7% of the sample. The material sequenced was CD4+ or CD8+ T cells sorted from blood, taken in a trial of the OX40 agonist ivuxolimab. These receptors all come from an adult with an advanced solid tumor such as melanoma, head and neck, liver or kidney cancer.

This rearrangement joins TRBV7-8 to TRBJ2-5; TRBD1 matches at 7 bases. The CDR3 extends over 15 amino acids. Per germline, CDR1 SGHVS and CDR2 FQNEAQ. J gave up 9 bases and V 5 bases, and 15 bases lay outside the gene matches. Written as DNA, the CDR3 is TGTGCCAGCAGCCTAAAGGCTACAGGGGCCAAGGCCCAGTACTTC. This gives the protein CASSLKATGAKAQYF.

The chain combines TRBV7-9 with TRBJ2-5, with D tentatively TRBD2 (6 bases). CDR1 and CDR2 from the germline V gene are SEHNR and FQNEAQ (reference sequence). Trimming cost V 6 bases and J 5 bases, with 10 bases left between them. The CDR3 sequence is 12 residues long. The CDR3 region has the DNA TGTGCCAGCAGAGAGGGGAGGGAGACCCAGTACTTC. This encodes CASREGRETQYF.

CDR3 in DNA: TGTGCCATCAGTGAAGGGACAGAGTACGAGCAGTACGTC. Protein sequence: CAISEGTEYEQYV. The rearrangement uses TRBV10-3 and TRBJ2-7, with 7 bases lining up with TRBD1. There are 13 residues in the CDR3. From germline, CDR1 is ENHRY and CDR2 SYGVKD. V was clipped by 3 bases and J by 4 bases; unmatched bases: 3.

The J gene is TRBJ1-1, the V gene TRBV7-2, with 7 bases identical to TRBD1. Germline V CDR1 and CDR2: SGHTA, FQGNSA. The trim removed 2 bases at V and 7 bases at J, leaving 7 bases unmatched. This CDR3 has 14 amino acids. The CDR3 coding sequence is TGTGCCAGCAGCTTATTTTTGGGACAGAGTGAAGCTTTCTTT. Translating it yields CASSLFLGQSEAFF.

The gene calls are TRBV29-1 and TRBJ1-6; D gene ambiguous. Germline V CDR1 and CDR2: SQVTM, ANQGSEA. This CDR3 region has 12 residues. V gave up 7 bases and J gave up 7 bases, with 11 bases separating them. Here the CDR3 reads CSALDGNSPLHF. The CDR3 nucleotides are TGCAGCGCTCTCGACGGGAATTCACCCCTCCACTTT.

The J gene is TRBJ2-7, the V gene TRBV5-6; D not certain. The germline gives CDR1 SGHDT, CDR2 YYEEEE. Trimming removed 1 base from V and 4 bases from J, with 12 bases in between. This CDR3 is built from 14 residues. The CDR3 coding sequence is TGTGCCAGCAGCTTGCTTGGGGTCCTTTACGAGCAGTACTTC. Protein: CASSLLGVLYEQYF.

CDR3 sequence (DNA): TGCAGCGTTTTCGACAGGCTCTACAATGAGCAGTTCTTC. Protein sequence: CSVFDRLYNEQFF. The rearrangement uses TRBV29-1 and TRBJ2-1; D perhaps matches TRBD1 (6 bases). Trimming removed 5 bases at V and 3 bases at J, with 11 bases between. Germline-derived CDR1 and CDR2 are SQVTM and ANQGSEA. The CDR3 totals 13 residues.

J is TRBJ2-4 and V is TRBV15; possible D gene TRBD1, 6 bases. V shed 0 bases and J shed 15 bases, with 18 bases lying between them. Per the germline V gene, CDR1 is LNHNV and CDR2 is YYDKDF (reference sequence). The CDR3 has 14 amino acids. In DNA, the CDR3 is TGTGCCACCAGCAGAGATTGGGTTCAGGGGCCTCCGTACTTC. This translates into CATSRDWVQGPPYF.

The V gene is TRBV29-1, the J gene TRBJ1-2, with a weak D call TRBD1 (6 bases). Germline assignment: CDR1 SQVTM and CDR2 ANQGSEA. Trimming took 6 bases from V and 4 from J, leaving 15 bases between them. The CDR3 contains 13 residues. The CDR3, as DNA: TGCAGCGTCGCCACAGGGACTTCCTATGGCTACACCTTC. As protein: CSVATGTSYGYTF.

The chain uses TRBV19 and TRBJ2-3, with TRBD1 identical over 10 bases. Unmatched junction bases numbered 4, after V lost 9 bases and J lost 1 base. The CDR3 covers 14 residues. Germline V gene sequence: CDR1 LNHDA, CDR2 SQIVND (reference sequence). For the CDR3, the DNA is TGTGCCAGCGACAGGGGGCCAGGCACAGATACGCAGTATTTT. Encoded protein: CASDRGPGTDTQYF.

The CDR3 DNA sequence: TGTGCCAGCAGCTTAGCGGGACTAGGATTAGGAAACATTCAGTACTTC. Translated: CASSLAGLGLGNIQYF. This sequence joins TRBV11-1 and TRBJ2-4, with TRBD2 identical over 8 bases. Germline V gene sequence: CDR1 SGHAT, CDR2 FQDESV (reference sequence). This CDR3 spans 16 amino acids. V shed 0 bases and J 6 bases; nucleotides not matched to a gene: 7.

This clone was detected only a few times. V and J are TRBV6-6 and TRBJ2-7, with TRBD1 identical over 7 bases. The CDR3 has 15 residues. Per germline, CDR1 MNHNY and CDR2 SVGAGI (reference sequence). Trimming cost V 7 bases and J 2 bases; bases outside gene matches: 11. The CDR3 loop is CASTWDSPKTYEQYF. CDR3 nucleotides: TGTGCCAGCACATGGGACAGCCCAAAAACCTACGAGCAGTACTTC.

The chain links TRBV2 to TRBJ2-4, with a weak D call TRBD2 (5 bases). V was trimmed by 2 bases and J by 0 bases, leaving 8 bases between them. Germline V CDR1 and CDR2: SNHLY, FYNNEI. The CDR3 extends over 15 amino acids. The CDR3 loop is CASSESGVAKNIQYF. The CDR3 region has the DNA TGTGCCAGCAGTGAATCCGGGGTAGCCAAAAACATTCAGTACTTC.

The rearrangement uses TRBV21-1 and TRBJ2-7; no check of the table's D call, TRBD2, against the DNA was made. TRBV21-1 is classified as a pseudogene. There are 18 residues in the CDR3. The CDR3 protein is CASSKVGGEDRDSYEQYF. The CDR3 DNA sequence: TGTGCCAGCAGCAAAGTCGGCGGGGAAGACAGAGACTCCTACGAGCAGTACTTC.

The chain recombines TRBV14 with TRBJ2-2; D might be TRBD1 (7 bases). The CDR3 contains 17 residues. Germline CDR1 is SGHDN and CDR2 is FVKESK. V lost 0 bases, J lost 3 bases, and 14 bases lay in between. The CDR3 sequence is CASSQDLGRGDTGELFF. Here the CDR3 DNA reads TGTGCCAGCAGCCAAGACTTGGGCAGGGGGGACACCGGGGAGCTGTTTTTT.